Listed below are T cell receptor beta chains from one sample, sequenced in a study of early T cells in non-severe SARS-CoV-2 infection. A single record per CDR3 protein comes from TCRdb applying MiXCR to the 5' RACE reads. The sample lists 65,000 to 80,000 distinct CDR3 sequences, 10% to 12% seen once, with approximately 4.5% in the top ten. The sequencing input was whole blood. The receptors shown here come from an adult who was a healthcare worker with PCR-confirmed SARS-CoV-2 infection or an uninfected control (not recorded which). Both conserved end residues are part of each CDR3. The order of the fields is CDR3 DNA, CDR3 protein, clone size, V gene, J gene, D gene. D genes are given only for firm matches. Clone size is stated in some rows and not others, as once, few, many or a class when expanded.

CDR3 DNA: TGTGCCAGTAGCCTCGCGGGGGGGCCAATCAATGAGCAGTTCTTC
CDR3 protein: CASSLAGGPINEQFF
clone size: few
V gene: TRBV19
J gene: TRBJ2-1
D gene: TRBD2

CDR3 DNA: TGTGCCAGCAGCCCCAACATGGAGACCCAGTACTTC
CDR3 protein: CASSPNMETQYF
clone size: many
V gene: TRBV3-1
J gene: TRBJ2-5
D gene: .

CDR3 DNA: TGTGCCAGCAGTTACTCACTTGGCTGGGCAGATACGCAGTATTTT
CDR3 protein: CASSYSLGWADTQYF
clone size: few
V gene: TRBV6-5
J gene: TRBJ2-3
D gene: .

CDR3 DNA: TGTGCCAGCAGCCAAGATATTATGCCGAACACTGAAGCTTTCTTT
CDR3 protein: CASSQDIMPNTEAFF
clone size: few
V gene: TRBV14
J gene: TRBJ1-1
D gene: .

CDR3 DNA: TGCGCCAGCAGCCAAGATCCCGCAGGGACGGACATTCAGTACTTC
CDR3 protein: CASSQDPAGTDIQYF
clone size: many
V gene: TRBV4-1
J gene: TRBJ2-4
D gene: .

CDR3 DNA: TGCGCCAGCAGCCAAGTGCCCGGACGGGTAGAAGCTTTCTTT
CDR3 protein: CASSQVPGRVEAFF
clone size: many
V gene: TRBV4-1
J gene: TRBJ1-1
D gene: .

CDR3 DNA: TGCAGTGCTTCCGCGGGAGGCACAGATACGCAGTATTTT
CDR3 protein: CSASAGGTDTQYF
clone size: .
V gene: TRBV20-1
J gene: TRBJ2-3
D gene: TRBD2

CDR3 DNA: TGTGCCAGCAGCTCAGAGGGGGGAGATAATTCACCCCTCCACTTT
CDR3 protein: CASSSEGGDNSPLHF
clone size: .
V gene: TRBV9
J gene: TRBJ1-6
D gene: .

CDR3 DNA: TGTGCCAGCAAAAACACCGGGGAGCTGTTTTTT
CDR3 protein: CASKNTGELFF
clone size: many
V gene: TRBV6-5
J gene: TRBJ2-2
D gene: .

CDR3 DNA: TGTGCCAGCTCTCCCGGGGGCCTAGCGGGCACAGATACGCAGTATTTT
CDR3 protein: CASSPGGLAGTDTQYF
clone size: few
V gene: TRBV5-5
J gene: TRBJ2-3
D gene: .

CDR3 DNA: TGTGCCAGCAGTCTGAGGACAGGGGCGTCCACGTTCTTC
CDR3 protein: CASSLRTGASTFF
clone size: many
V gene: TRBV6-1
J gene: TRBJ2-1
D gene: TRBD1

CDR3 DNA: TGCAGCGTTGAAGGGGGCGGCTACGAGCAGTACTTC
CDR3 protein: CSVEGGGYEQYF
clone size: .
V gene: TRBV29-1
J gene: TRBJ2-7
D gene: .

CDR3 DNA: TGCAGTGCTAGCCCGTTGAGCACAGATACGCAGTATTTT
CDR3 protein: CSASPLSTDTQYF
clone size: .
V gene: TRBV20-1
J gene: TRBJ2-3
D gene: .

CDR3 DNA: TGTGCCAGCAGCTTGTCACAGGGTTTAGGGGAGACCCAGTACTTC
CDR3 protein: CASSLSQGLGETQYF
clone size: .
V gene: TRBV5-4
J gene: TRBJ2-5
D gene: .

CDR3 DNA: TGTGCCAGCAGCTTAGGAGGGGGGCGGTACAATGAGCAGTTCTTC
CDR3 protein: CASSLGGGRYNEQFF
clone size: few
V gene: TRBV11-1
J gene: TRBJ2-1
D gene: .

CDR3 DNA: TGTGCCAGCAGCTTCAGTCTACCAGAAGAGACCCAGTACTTC
CDR3 protein: CASSFSLPEETQYF
clone size: many
V gene: TRBV7-9
J gene: TRBJ2-5
D gene: .

CDR3 DNA: TGCAGCGTTGAAGCAGTGGTAGCGGGGAATGAGCAGTTCTTC
CDR3 protein: CSVEAVVAGNEQFF
clone size: few
V gene: TRBV29-1
J gene: TRBJ2-1
D gene: TRBD2

CDR3 DNA: TGTGCCAGCAACGACCGGGACGGGTTCACAGATACGCAGTATTTT
CDR3 protein: CASNDRDGFTDTQYF
clone size: many
V gene: TRBV7-9
J gene: TRBJ2-3
D gene: .

CDR3 DNA: TGTGCCAGCAGCGCTGCTAGCCGGGAGACCCAGTACTTC
CDR3 protein: CASSAASRETQYF
clone size: .
V gene: TRBV5-4
J gene: TRBJ2-5
D gene: .

CDR3 DNA: TGTGCCAGCTCACCGGTTCCAGGCGGGGTTGAGGAAAAACTGTTTTTT
CDR3 protein: CASSPVPGGVEEKLFF
clone size: few
V gene: TRBV18
J gene: TRBJ1-4
D gene: .

CDR3 DNA: TGCAGCGTTGATAAGGGGAACACCGGGGAGCTGTTTTTT
CDR3 protein: CSVDKGNTGELFF
clone size: few
V gene: TRBV29-1
J gene: TRBJ2-2
D gene: .

CDR3 DNA: TGCAGCGTTGCCGGGGGTTTAAAAGAAGCTTTCTTT
CDR3 protein: CSVAGGLKEAFF
clone size: few
V gene: TRBV29-1
J gene: TRBJ1-1
D gene: .

CDR3 DNA: TGTGCCAGCAGTACCGGACTAGCGCGATACGAGCAGTACTTC
CDR3 protein: CASSTGLARYEQYF
clone size: few
V gene: TRBV7-6
J gene: TRBJ2-7
D gene: TRBD2

CDR3 DNA: TGTGCCAGCAACAAGGGCTCGTTGAACACTGAAGCTTTCTTT
CDR3 protein: CASNKGSLNTEAFF
clone size: few
V gene: TRBV11-2
J gene: TRBJ1-1
D gene: .

CDR3 DNA: TGTGCCAGCAGCCAAGATAAGGGCTACGAGCAGTACTTC
CDR3 protein: CASSQDKGYEQYF
clone size: many
V gene: TRBV4-2
J gene: TRBJ2-7
D gene: .

CDR3 DNA: TGTGCCAGTAGCGGACAGAGTTACACTGAAGCTTTCTTT
CDR3 protein: CASSGQSYTEAFF
clone size: .
V gene: TRBV19
J gene: TRBJ1-1
D gene: .

CDR3 DNA: TGTGCCAGCATTGGCCGGGACAGGGGGAGCGGTGAAAAACTGTTTTTT
CDR3 protein: CASIGRDRGSGEKLFF
clone size: many
V gene: TRBV12-3/TRBV12-4
J gene: TRBJ1-4
D gene: TRBD1

CDR3 DNA: TGCAGTGCTGGACAGGGTAGGGATCAGCCCCAGCATTTT
CDR3 protein: CSAGQGRDQPQHF
clone size: many
V gene: TRBV20-1
J gene: TRBJ1-5
D gene: TRBD1

CDR3 DNA: TGTGCCAGCAGCCTCCGAACCGGCGGGGGGCTCTCCTACAATGAGCAGTTCTTC
CDR3 protein: CASSLRTGGGLSYNEQFF
clone size: many
V gene: TRBV7-2
J gene: TRBJ2-1
D gene: TRBD2

CDR3 DNA: TGTGCCAGCAGCTTGGTGGCAGCTTCCTACGAGCAGTACTTC
CDR3 protein: CASSLVAASYEQYF
clone size: few
V gene: TRBV5-6
J gene: TRBJ2-7
D gene: .

CDR3 DNA: TGTGCCAGCAGCTTAGCGACCTACGGTGAGCAGTTCTTC
CDR3 protein: CASSLATYGEQFF
clone size: .
V gene: TRBV7-2
J gene: TRBJ2-1
D gene: .

CDR3 DNA: TGCGCCAGCAGCCAAGAATGGCGGGGGGGCCGGACAGATACGCAGTATTTT
CDR3 protein: CASSQEWRGGRTDTQYF
clone size: .
V gene: TRBV4-3
J gene: TRBJ2-3
D gene: TRBD2

CDR3 DNA: TGTGCCAGCAGTCCCTCCTGGACAGGCGACGGGGAGCTGTTTTTT
CDR3 protein: CASSPSWTGDGELFF
clone size: few
V gene: TRBV27
J gene: TRBJ2-2
D gene: TRBD1

CDR3 DNA: TGCAGTGCTATAAGGGGGAGCGTTCAAGAGACCCAGTACTTC
CDR3 protein: CSAIRGSVQETQYF
clone size: .
V gene: TRBV20-1
J gene: TRBJ2-5
D gene: .

CDR3 DNA: TGCAGCGCCCCGGTGGGGGGCTGGCAGGGCTACACCTTC
CDR3 protein: CSAPVGGWQGYTF
clone size: few
V gene: TRBV29-1
J gene: TRBJ1-2
D gene: .

CDR3 DNA: TGTGCCAGCAGGGATCGGGACAGGGGACAAGAGACCCAGTACTTC
CDR3 protein: CASRDRDRGQETQYF
clone size: .
V gene: TRBV5-8
J gene: TRBJ2-5
D gene: TRBD1

CDR3 DNA: TGTGCTAGTGGTTTGGTATTTAGGGGTATGGATGAGCAGTTCTTC
CDR3 protein: CASGLVFRGMDEQFF
clone size: many
V gene: TRBV12-5
J gene: TRBJ2-1
D gene: .

CDR3 DNA: TGTGCCAGCAGCACTCAGGGACAGTTGAACACTGAAGCTTTCTTT
CDR3 protein: CASSTQGQLNTEAFF
clone size: .
V gene: TRBV9
J gene: TRBJ1-1
D gene: TRBD1

CDR3 DNA: TGCGCCAGCAGTGAGGTTGCGGGGGGCTCCTACAATGAGCAGTTCTTC
CDR3 protein: CASSEVAGGSYNEQFF
clone size: .
V gene: TRBV10-1
J gene: TRBJ2-1
D gene: TRBD2

CDR3 DNA: TGCGCCAGCAGCTCGGACGGGCACATGAACACTGAAGCTTTCTTT
CDR3 protein: CASSSDGHMNTEAFF
clone size: .
V gene: TRBV5-1
J gene: TRBJ1-1
D gene: .

CDR3 DNA: TGCAGCGTTGAGACGAATGCGAACACCGGGGAGCTGTTTTTT
CDR3 protein: CSVETNANTGELFF
clone size: few
V gene: TRBV29-1
J gene: TRBJ2-2
D gene: .

CDR3 DNA: TGTGCCAGCGCAGGCGGGGGCTCTGGAAACACCATATATTTT
CDR3 protein: CASAGGGSGNTIYF
clone size: .
V gene: TRBV6-6
J gene: TRBJ1-3
D gene: .

CDR3 DNA: TGTGCCAGCAGCCTGGACAGCTATCCCTACGAGCAGTACTTC
CDR3 protein: CASSLDSYPYEQYF
clone size: .
V gene: TRBV7-9
J gene: TRBJ2-7
D gene: .

CDR3 DNA: TGTGCCAGCAGCTTAGTAGCGGGGACAGATACGCAGTATTTT
CDR3 protein: CASSLVAGTDTQYF
clone size: many
V gene: TRBV11-2
J gene: TRBJ2-3
D gene: TRBD2

CDR3 DNA: TGTGCCAGTAGTATAGGCGGAGAAGGCTACACCTTC
CDR3 protein: CASSIGGEGYTF
clone size: few
V gene: TRBV19
J gene: TRBJ1-2
D gene: .

CDR3 DNA: TGTGCCAGCAGCCCGCCGGGGAGGCGGCACAATGAGCAGTTCTTC
CDR3 protein: CASSPPGRRHNEQFF
clone size: .
V gene: TRBV7-2
J gene: TRBJ2-1
D gene: .

CDR3 DNA: TGTGCCAGCAGCCCCGACGCGGGGGGGTCGGACATTCAGTACTTC
CDR3 protein: CASSPDAGGSDIQYF
clone size: medium-sized
V gene: TRBV11-2
J gene: TRBJ2-4
D gene: TRBD2

CDR3 DNA: TGCGCCAGCAGCCAAGACCGACAGGGAGTAGATACGCAGTATTTT
CDR3 protein: CASSQDRQGVDTQYF
clone size: many
V gene: TRBV4-3
J gene: TRBJ2-3
D gene: TRBD1

CDR3 DNA: TGCAGTGCTAGGTGGGGACAGGGGACAGATACGCAGTATTTT
CDR3 protein: CSARWGQGTDTQYF
clone size: .
V gene: TRBV20-1
J gene: TRBJ2-3
D gene: TRBD1

CDR3 DNA: TGTGCCAGCAGCTATAGGGGACAGAATTCCTACGAGCAGTACTTC
CDR3 protein: CASSYRGQNSYEQYF
clone size: few
V gene: TRBV7-2
J gene: TRBJ2-7
D gene: TRBD1

CDR3 DNA: TGTGCCAGCAGCTTGGGGGATCAGCCCCAGCATTTT
CDR3 protein: CASSLGDQPQHF
clone size: many
V gene: TRBV5-8
J gene: TRBJ1-5
D gene: .

CDR3 DNA: TGTGCCTGGAGTGAGGCAGTAAGACCCTATGGCTACACCTTC
CDR3 protein: CAWSEAVRPYGYTF
clone size: many
V gene: TRBV30
J gene: TRBJ1-2
D gene: .

CDR3 DNA: TGCGCCAGCAGCCTAACCCCAGAGAATTCACCCCTCCACTTT
CDR3 protein: CASSLTPENSPLHF
clone size: many
V gene: TRBV5-1
J gene: TRBJ1-6
D gene: .

CDR3 DNA: TGTGTCAGCAGCCCCGAGTCGACAGCTTTCTCTACCGAGCTGTTTTTT
CDR3 protein: CVSSPESTAFSTELFF
clone size: .
V gene: TRBV4-2
J gene: TRBJ2-2
D gene: .

CDR3 DNA: TGTGCCAGCAGTTACTTCCTGGGAGGGACAGGGGGTGGGCATGAGCAGTTCTTC
CDR3 protein: CASSYFLGGTGGGHEQFF
clone size: few
V gene: TRBV6-5
J gene: TRBJ2-1
D gene: TRBD1

CDR3 DNA: TGTGCCAGCAGCTTTAAAGAGGGACTAGATACGCAGTATTTT
CDR3 protein: CASSFKEGLDTQYF
clone size: many
V gene: TRBV5-6
J gene: TRBJ2-3
D gene: .

CDR3 DNA: TGCAGTGCCAAGACCGACCAACCCTACGAGCAGTACTTC
CDR3 protein: CSAKTDQPYEQYF
clone size: medium-sized
V gene: TRBV20-1
J gene: TRBJ2-7
D gene: .

CDR3 DNA: TGTGCCAGCAGCTTAGCCGACAGGGTCTACGAGCAGTACTTC
CDR3 protein: CASSLADRVYEQYF
clone size: many
V gene: TRBV7-9
J gene: TRBJ2-7
D gene: TRBD1

CDR3 DNA: TGCGCCAGCAGCCAAGATCGGAATAACTATGGCTACACCTTC
CDR3 protein: CASSQDRNNYGYTF
clone size: few
V gene: TRBV4-1
J gene: TRBJ1-2
D gene: .

CDR3 DNA: TGTGCCAGCAGCTATCGGCTCCGGGGGCCCTCGAACACCGGGGAGCTGTTTTTT
CDR3 protein: CASSYRLRGPSNTGELFF
clone size: many
V gene: TRBV11-2
J gene: TRBJ2-2
D gene: .